The clone carrying this TCR beta chain turned up a few times. Antigen: not known. The authors' processing: It was from CDR3 differences across clinicopathological groups that a distant-metastasis classifier for papillary thyroid cancer was built. TCRdb re-analyzed the PCR reads through MiXCR. The authors' filters were not applied to this entry. The sample carries 25,000 or so clones, about a quarter recorded once. Germline CDR1 is MDHEN and CDR2 is SYDVKM. The CDR3 has 15 residues. Deletions cut 3 bases from V and 5 bases from J, with 13 bases between. The sample comes from a study of metastatic and nonmetastatic thyroid tumors. Study-wide context: The study looked at repertoires side by side in blood and in tumor or nodule tissue from malignant and benign thyroid patients.

General study findings and limits: The study reportedly found significantly higher TCR beta diversity in malignant thyroid tumors than benign nodules, in blood and tumor.

Until they underwent thyroid surgery, no patient had received any treatment. Material for sequencing was blood. This sequence joins TRBV28 and TRBJ2-2; D is perhaps TRBD2 (6 bases). The TCR comes from a female donor with papillary thyroid cancer or a benign thyroid nodule (not recorded which). Some clones in this sample may be carry-over from other donors' samples. CDR3 nucleotide sequence: TGTGCCAGCAGTTTGGGCGGGATAATGACCGGGGAGCTGTTTTTT. It translates to CASSLGGIMTGELFF.